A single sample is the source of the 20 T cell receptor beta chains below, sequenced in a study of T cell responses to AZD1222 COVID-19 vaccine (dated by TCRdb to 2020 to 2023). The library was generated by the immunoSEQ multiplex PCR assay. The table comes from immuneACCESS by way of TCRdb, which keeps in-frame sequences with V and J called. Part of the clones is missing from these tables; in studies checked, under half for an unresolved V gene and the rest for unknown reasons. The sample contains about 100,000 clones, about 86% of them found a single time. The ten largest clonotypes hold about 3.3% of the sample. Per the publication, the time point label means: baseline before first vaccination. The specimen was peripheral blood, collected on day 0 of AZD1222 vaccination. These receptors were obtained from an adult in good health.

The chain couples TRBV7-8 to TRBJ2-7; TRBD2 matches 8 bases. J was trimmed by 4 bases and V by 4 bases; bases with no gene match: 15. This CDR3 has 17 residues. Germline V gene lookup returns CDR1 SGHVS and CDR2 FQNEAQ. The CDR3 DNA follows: TGTGCCAGCAGCTCCGGCCCCAGGGCGGGGGGCAGGTACGAGCAGTACTTC. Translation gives CASSSGPRAGGRYEQYF.

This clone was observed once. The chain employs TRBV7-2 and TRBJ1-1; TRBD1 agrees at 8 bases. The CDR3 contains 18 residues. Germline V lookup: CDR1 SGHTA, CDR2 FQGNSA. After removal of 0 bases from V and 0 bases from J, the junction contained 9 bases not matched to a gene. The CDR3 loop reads CASSLAGRGQIMNTEAFF. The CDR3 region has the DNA TGTGCCAGCAGCTTAGCTGGCAGGGGGCAGATTATGAACACTGAAGCTTTCTTT.

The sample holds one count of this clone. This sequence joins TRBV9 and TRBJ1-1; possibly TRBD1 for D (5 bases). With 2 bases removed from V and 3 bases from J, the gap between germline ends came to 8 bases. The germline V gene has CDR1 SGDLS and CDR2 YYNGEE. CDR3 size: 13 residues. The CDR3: CASSVAGHTEAFF. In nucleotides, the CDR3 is TGTGCCAGCAGCGTGGCGGGGCACACTGAAGCTTTCTTT.

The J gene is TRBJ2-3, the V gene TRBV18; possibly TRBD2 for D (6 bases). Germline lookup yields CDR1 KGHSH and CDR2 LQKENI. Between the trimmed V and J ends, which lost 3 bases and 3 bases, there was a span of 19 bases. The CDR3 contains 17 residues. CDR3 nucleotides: TGTGCCAGCTCACCTAGAAGGTCGGGGAGGCAGACAGATACGCAGTATTTT. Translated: CASSPRRSGRQTDTQYF.

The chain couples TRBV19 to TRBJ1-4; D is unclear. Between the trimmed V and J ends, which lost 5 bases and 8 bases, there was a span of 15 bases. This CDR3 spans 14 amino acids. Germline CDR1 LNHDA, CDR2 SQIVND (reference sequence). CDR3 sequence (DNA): TGTGCCAGTAGTCCACGCCGGGGAGGGGAAAAACTGTTTTTT. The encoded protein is CASSPRRGGEKLFF. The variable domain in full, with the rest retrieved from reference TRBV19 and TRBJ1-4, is DGGITQSPKYLFRKEGQNVTLSCEQNLNHDAMYWYRQDPGQGLRLIYYSQIVNDFQKGDIAEGYSVSREKKESFPLTVTSAQKNPTAFYLCASSPRRGGEKLFFGSGTQLSVL.

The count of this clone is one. The CDR3 sequence: CASSDRGTEAFF. The CDR3 nucleotides are TGTGCCAGCAGCGACCGGGGCACTGAAGCTTTCTTT. V is TRBV7-9 and J is TRBJ1-1, with D unclear. V was cut by 5 bases and J by 4 bases, with 8 bases left in between. Per the germline V gene, CDR1 is SEHNR and CDR2 is FQNEAQ (reference sequence). The CDR3 spans 12 residues.

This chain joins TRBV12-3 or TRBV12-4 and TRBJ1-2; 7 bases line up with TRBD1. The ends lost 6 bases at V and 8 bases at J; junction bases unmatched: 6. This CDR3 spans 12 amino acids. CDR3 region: CASSRAGGGYTF. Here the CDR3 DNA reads TGTGCCAGCAGCCGAGCAGGGGGAGGCTACACCTTC.

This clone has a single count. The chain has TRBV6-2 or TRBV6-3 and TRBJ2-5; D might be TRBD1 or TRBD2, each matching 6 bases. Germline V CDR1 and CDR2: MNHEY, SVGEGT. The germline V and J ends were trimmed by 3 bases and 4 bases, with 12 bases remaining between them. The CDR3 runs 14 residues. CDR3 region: CASSYRGAGETQYF. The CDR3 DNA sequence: TGTGCCAGCAGTTATAGGGGGGCAGGAGAGACCCAGTACTTC.

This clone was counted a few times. CDR3 nucleotides: TGTGCCAGCAGCTTAGTGGGACAGGGCGATGGCTACACCTTC. It is translated as CASSLVGQGDGYTF. This chain connects TRBV5-5 to TRBJ1-2; 9 bases are shared with TRBD1. From germline, CDR1 is SGHKS and CDR2 YYEKEE (reference sequence). The CDR3 totals 14 residues. Unmatched junction bases numbered 5, after V lost 2 bases and J lost 6 bases.

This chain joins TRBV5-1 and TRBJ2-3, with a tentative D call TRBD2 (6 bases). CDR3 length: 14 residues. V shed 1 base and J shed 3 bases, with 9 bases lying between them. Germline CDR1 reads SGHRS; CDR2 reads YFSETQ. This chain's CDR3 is CASSLTGVTDTQYF. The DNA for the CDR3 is TGCGCCAGCAGCTTGACGGGGGTGACAGATACGCAGTATTTT.

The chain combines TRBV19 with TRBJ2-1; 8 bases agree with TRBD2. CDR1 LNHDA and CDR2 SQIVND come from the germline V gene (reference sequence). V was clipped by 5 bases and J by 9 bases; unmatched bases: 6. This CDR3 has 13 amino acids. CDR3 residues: CASSAGGLFEQFF. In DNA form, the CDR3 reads TGTGCCAGTAGTGCGGGGGGCCTTTTTGAGCAGTTCTTC.

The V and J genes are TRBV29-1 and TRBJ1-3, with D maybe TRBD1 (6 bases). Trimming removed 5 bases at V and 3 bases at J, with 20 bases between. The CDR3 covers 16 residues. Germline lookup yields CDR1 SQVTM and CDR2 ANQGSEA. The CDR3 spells CSVTNGRQGFGNTIYF. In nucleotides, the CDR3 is TGCAGCGTTACGAACGGTAGGCAGGGGTTTGGAAACACCATATATTTT. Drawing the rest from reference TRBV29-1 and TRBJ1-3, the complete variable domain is SAVISQKPSRDICQRGTSLTIQCQVDSQVTMMFWYRQQPGQSLTLIATANQGSEATYESGFVIDKFPISRPNLTFSTLTVSNMSPEDSSIYLCSVTNGRQGFGNTIYFGEGSWLTVV.

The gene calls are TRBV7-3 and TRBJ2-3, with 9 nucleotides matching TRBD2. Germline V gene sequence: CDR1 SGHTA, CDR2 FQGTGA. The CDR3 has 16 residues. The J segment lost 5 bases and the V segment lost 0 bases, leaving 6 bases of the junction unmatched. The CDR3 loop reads CASSLTGLAGRDTQYF. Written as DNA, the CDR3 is TGTGCCAGCAGCTTAACTGGTCTAGCGGGGAGAGATACGCAGTATTTT.

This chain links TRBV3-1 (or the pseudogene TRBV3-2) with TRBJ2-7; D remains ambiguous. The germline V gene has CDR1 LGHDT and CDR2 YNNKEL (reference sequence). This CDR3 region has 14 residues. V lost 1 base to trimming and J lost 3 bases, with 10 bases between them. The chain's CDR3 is CASSQVHSGYEQYF. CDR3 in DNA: TGTGCCAGCAGCCAAGTACACAGTGGCTACGAGCAGTACTTC.

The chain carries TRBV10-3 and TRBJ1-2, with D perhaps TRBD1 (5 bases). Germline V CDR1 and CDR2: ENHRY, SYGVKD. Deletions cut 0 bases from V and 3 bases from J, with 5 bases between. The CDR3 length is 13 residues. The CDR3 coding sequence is TGTGCCATCAGTGAGTCGACAGACTATGGCTACACCTTC. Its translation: CAISESTDYGYTF.

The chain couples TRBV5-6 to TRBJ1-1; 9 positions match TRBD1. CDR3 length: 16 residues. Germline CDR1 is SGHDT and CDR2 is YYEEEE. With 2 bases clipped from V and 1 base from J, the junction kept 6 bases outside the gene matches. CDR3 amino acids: CASSLPRQGGNTEAFF. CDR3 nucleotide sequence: TGTGCCAGCAGCTTACCGCGACAGGGGGGGAACACTGAAGCTTTCTTT.

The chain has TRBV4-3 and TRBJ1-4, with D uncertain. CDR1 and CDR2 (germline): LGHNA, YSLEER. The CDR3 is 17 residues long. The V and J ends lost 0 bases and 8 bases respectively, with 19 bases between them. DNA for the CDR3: TGCGCCAGCAGCCAAGATCTTAAGGTCGGCAGTCTCGAAAAACTGTTTTTT. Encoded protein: CASSQDLKVGSLEKLFF.

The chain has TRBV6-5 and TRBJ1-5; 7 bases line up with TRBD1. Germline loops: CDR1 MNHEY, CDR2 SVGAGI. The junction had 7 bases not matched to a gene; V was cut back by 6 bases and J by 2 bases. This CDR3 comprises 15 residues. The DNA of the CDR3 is TGTGCCAGCAGCCTGGGGCAGGGGGGCAATCAGCCCCAGCATTTT. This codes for CASSLGQGGNQPQHF.

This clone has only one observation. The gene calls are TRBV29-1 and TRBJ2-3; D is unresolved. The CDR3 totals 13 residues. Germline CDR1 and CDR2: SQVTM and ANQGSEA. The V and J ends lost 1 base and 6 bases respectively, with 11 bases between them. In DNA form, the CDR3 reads TGCAGCGTTGAAGCGACTTCCAGTGATACGCAGTATTTT. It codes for CSVEATSSDTQYF.

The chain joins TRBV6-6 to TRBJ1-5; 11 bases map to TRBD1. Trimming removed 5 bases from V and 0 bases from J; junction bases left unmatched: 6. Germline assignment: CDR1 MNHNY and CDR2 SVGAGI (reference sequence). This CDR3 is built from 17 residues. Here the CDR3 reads CASSPTGTGGSNQPQHF. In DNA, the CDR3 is TGTGCCAGCAGTCCAACCGGGACAGGGGGTAGCAATCAGCCCCAGCATTTT.